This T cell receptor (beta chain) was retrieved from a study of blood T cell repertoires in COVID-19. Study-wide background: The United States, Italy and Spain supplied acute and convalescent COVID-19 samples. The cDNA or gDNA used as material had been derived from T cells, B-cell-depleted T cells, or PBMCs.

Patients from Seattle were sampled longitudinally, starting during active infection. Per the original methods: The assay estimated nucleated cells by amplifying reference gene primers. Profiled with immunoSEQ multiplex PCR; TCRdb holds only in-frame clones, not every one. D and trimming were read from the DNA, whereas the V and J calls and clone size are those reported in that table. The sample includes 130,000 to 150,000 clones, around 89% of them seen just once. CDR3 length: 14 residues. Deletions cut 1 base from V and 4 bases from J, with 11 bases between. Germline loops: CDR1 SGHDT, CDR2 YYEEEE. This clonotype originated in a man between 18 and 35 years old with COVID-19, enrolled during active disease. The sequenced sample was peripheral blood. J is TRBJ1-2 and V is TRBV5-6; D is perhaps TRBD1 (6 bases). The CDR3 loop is CASSLTTGSYGYTF. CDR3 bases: TGTGCCAGCAGCTTGACCACAGGGAGCTATGGCTACACCTTC.